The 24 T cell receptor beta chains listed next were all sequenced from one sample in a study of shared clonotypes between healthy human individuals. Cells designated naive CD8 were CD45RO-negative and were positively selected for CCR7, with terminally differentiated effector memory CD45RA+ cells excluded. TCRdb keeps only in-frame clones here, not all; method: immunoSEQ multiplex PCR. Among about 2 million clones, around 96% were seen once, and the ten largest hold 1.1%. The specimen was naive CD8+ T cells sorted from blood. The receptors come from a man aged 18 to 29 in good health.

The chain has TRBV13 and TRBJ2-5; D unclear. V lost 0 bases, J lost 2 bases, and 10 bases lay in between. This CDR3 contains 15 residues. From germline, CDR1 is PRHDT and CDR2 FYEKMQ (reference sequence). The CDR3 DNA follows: TGTGCCAGCAGCTTAGGCCCCAACTGGCAAGAGACCCAGTACTTC. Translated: CASSLGPNWQETQYF.

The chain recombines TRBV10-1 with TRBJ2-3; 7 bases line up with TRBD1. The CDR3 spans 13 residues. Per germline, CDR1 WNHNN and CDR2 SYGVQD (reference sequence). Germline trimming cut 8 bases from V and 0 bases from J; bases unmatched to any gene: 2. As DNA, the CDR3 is TGCGCCAGCTGGGACAGCAGCACAGATACGCAGTATTTT. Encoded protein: CASWDSSTDTQYF.

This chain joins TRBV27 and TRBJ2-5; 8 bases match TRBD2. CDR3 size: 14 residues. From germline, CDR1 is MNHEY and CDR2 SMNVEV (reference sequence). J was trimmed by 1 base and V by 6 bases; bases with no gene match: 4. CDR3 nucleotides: TGTGCCAGCAGGGGACTAGGGGCCCAAGAGACCCAGTACTTC. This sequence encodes CASRGLGAQETQYF.

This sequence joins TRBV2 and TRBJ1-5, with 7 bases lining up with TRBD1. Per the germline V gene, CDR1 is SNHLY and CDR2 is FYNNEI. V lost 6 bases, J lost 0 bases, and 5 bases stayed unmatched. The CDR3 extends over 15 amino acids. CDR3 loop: CASRRGQTSNQPQHF. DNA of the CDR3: TGTGCCAGCAGGCGGGGACAGACTAGCAATCAGCCCCAGCATTTT.

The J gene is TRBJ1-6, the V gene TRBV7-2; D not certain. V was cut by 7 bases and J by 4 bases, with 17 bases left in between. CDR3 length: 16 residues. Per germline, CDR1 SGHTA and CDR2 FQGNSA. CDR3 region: CASTPTRELYNSPLHF. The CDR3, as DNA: TGTGCCAGCACCCCTACACGGGAGTTATATAATTCACCCCTCCACTTT. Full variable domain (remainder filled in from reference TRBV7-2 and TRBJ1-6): GAGVSQSPSNKVTEKGKDVELRCDPISGHTALYWYRQSLGQGLEFLIYFQGNSAPDKSGLPSDRFSAERTGGSVSTLTIQRTQQEDSAVYLCASTPTRELYNSPLHFGNGTRLTVT.

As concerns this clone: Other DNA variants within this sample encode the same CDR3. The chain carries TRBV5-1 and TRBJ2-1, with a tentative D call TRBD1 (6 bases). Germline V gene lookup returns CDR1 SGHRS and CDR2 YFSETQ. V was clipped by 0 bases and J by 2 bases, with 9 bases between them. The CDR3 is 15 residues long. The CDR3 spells CASSLAQGTYNEQFF. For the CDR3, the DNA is TGCGCCAGCAGCTTGGCCCAGGGGACCTACAATGAGCAGTTCTTC. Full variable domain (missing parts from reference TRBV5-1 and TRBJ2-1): KAGVTQTPRYLIKTRGQQVTLSCSPISGHRSVSWYQQTPGQGLQFLFEYFSETQRNKGNFPGRFSGRQFSNSRSEMNVSTLELGDSALYLCASSLAQGTYNEQFFGPGTRLTVL.

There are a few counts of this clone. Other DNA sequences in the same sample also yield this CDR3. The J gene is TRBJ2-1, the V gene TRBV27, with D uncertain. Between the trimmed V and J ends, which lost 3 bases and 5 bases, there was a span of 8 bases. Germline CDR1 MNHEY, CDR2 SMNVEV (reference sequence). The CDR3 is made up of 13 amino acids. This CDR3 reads CASSFSRDNEQFF. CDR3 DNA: TGTGCCAGCAGTTTTAGTAGGGACAATGAGCAGTTCTTC.

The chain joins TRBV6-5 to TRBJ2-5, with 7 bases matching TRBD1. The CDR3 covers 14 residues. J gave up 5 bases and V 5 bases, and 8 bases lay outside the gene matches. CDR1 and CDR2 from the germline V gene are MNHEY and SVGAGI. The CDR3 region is CASSRQGSMETQYF. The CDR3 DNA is TGTGCCAGCAGTCGACAGGGAAGTATGGAGACCCAGTACTTC.

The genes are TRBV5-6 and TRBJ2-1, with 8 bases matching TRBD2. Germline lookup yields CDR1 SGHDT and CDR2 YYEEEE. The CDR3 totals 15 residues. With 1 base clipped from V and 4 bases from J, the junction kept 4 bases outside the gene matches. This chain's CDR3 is CASSLSASGYNEQFF. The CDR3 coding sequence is TGTGCCAGCAGCTTGTCGGCTAGCGGGTACAATGAGCAGTTCTTC. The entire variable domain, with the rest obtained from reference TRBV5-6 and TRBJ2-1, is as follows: DAGVTQSPTHLIKTRGQQVTLRCSPKSGHDTVSWYQQALGQGPQFIFQYYEEEERQRGNFPDRFSGHQFPNYSSELNVNALLLGDSALYLCASSLSASGYNEQFFGPGTRLTVL.

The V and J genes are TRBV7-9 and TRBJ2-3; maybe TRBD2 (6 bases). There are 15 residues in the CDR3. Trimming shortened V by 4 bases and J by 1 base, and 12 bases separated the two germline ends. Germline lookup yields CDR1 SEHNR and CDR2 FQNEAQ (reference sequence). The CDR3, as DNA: TGTGCCAGCAGCTCCCGGGACTCCCGCACAGATACGCAGTATTTT. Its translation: CASSSRDSRTDTQYF.

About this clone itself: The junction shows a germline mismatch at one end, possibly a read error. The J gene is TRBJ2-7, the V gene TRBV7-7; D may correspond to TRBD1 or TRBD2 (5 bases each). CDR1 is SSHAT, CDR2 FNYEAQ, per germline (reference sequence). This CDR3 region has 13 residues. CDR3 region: CASSLGTVYEQYF. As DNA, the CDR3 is TGTGCTAGCAGCTTAGGGACCGTCTACGAGCAGTACTTC.

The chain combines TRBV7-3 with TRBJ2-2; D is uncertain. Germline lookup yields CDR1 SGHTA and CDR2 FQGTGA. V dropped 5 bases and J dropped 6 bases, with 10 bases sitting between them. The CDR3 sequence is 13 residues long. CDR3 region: CASSQVSAGELFF. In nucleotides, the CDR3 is TGTGCCAGCAGCCAAGTGAGCGCCGGGGAGCTGTTTTTT.

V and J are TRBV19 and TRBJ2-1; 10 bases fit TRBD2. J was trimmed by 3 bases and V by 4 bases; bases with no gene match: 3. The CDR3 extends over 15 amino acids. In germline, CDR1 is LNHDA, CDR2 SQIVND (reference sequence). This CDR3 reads CASSTGLADYNEQFF. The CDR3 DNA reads TGTGCCAGTAGTACCGGACTAGCGGACTACAATGAGCAGTTCTTC.

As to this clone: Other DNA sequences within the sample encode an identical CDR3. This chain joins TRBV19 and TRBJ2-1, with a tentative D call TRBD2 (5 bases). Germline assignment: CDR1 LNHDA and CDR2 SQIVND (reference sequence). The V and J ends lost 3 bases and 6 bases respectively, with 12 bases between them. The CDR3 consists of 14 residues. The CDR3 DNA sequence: TGTGCCAGTAGTATCGGGCTAGCCGGCAATGAGCAGTTCTTC. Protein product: CASSIGLAGNEQFF.

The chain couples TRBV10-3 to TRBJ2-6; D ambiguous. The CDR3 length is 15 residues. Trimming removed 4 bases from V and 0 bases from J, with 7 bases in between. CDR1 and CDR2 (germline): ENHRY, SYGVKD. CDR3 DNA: TGTGCCATCAGTGCCTTATCCTCTGGGGCCAACGTCCTGACTTTC. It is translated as CAISALSSGANVLTF.

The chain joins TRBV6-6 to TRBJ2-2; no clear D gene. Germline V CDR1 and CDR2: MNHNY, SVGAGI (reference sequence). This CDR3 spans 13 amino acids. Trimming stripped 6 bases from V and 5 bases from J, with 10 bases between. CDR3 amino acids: CASSRVITGELFF. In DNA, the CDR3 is TGTGCCAGCAGCCGCGTGATTACCGGGGAGCTGTTTTTT.

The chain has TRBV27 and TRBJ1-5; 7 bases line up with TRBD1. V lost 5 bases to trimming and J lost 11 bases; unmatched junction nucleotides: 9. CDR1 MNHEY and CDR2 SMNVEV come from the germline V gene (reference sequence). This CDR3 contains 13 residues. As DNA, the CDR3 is TGTGCCAGCAGTGGGACAGCGGAGGGGACCCAGCATTTT. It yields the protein CASSGTAEGTQHF.

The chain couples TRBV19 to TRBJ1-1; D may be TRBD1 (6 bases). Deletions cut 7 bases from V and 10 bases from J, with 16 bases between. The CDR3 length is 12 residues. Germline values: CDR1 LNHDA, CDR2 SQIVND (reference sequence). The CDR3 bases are TGTGCCAGTATCGGGGGCCCCATATCAGCTTTCTTT. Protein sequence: CASIGGPISAFF.

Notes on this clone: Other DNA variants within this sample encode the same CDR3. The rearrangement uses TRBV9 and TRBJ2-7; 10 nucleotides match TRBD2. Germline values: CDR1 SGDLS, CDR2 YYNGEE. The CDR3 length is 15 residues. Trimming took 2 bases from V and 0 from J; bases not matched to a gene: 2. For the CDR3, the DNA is TGTGCCAGCAGCGTCGCTAGCGGGGGCTCCTACGAGCAGTACTTC. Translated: CASSVASGGSYEQYF.

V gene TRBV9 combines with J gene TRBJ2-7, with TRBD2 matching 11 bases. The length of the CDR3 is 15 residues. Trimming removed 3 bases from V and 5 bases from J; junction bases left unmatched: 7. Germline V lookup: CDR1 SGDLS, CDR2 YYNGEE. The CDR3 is CASSATSGIGNEQYF. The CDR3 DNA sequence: TGTGCCAGCAGCGCGACTAGCGGGATTGGCAACGAGCAGTACTTC. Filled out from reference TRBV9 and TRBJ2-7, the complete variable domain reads DSGVTQTPKHLITATGQRVTLRCSPRSGDLSVYWYQQSLDQGLQFLIQYYNGEERAKGNILERFSAQQFPDLHSELNLSSLELGDSALYFCASSATSGIGNEQYFGPGTRLTVT.

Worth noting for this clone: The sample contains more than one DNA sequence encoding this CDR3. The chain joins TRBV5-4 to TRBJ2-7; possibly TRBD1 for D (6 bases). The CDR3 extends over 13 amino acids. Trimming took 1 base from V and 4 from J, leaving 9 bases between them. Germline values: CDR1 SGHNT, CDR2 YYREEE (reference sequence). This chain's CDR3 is CASSLTGNYEQYF. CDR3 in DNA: TGTGCCAGCAGCTTGACAGGGAATTACGAGCAGTACTTC. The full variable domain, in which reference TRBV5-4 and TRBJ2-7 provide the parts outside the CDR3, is ETGVTQSPTHLIKTRGQQVTLRCSSQSGHNTVSWYQQALGQGPQFIFQYYREEENGRGNFPPRFSGLQFPNYSSELNVNALELDDSALYLCASSLTGNYEQYFGPGTRLTVT.

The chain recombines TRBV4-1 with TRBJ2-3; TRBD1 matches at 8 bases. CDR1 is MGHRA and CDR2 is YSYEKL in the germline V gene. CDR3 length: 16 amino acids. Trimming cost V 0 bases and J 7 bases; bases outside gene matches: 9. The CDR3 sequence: CASSQDRQGAFYTQYF. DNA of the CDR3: TGCGCCAGCAGCCAAGATAGGCAGGGGGCCTTTTATACGCAGTATTTT.

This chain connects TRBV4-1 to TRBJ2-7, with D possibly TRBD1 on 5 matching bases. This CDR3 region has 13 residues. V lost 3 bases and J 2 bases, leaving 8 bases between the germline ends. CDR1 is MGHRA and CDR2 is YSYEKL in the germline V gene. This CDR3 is CASSHKTAYEQYF. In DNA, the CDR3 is TGCGCCAGCAGCCATAAGACAGCCTACGAGCAGTACTTC.

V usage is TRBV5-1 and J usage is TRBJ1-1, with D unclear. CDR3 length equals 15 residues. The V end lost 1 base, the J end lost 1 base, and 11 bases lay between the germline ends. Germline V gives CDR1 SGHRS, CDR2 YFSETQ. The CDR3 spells CASSLLFGENTEAFF. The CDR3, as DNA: TGCGCCAGCAGCTTGTTATTCGGTGAGAACACTGAAGCTTTCTTT.